Following are 15 T cell receptor beta chains from one sample sequenced in a study of graft-versus-host responses after intestinal transplantation. Their antigens are not known. The repertoire was sequenced with immunoSEQ multiplex PCR; TCRdb's copy has only in-frame clones and lacks some. The sample has under 100,000 clones; roughly 90% are singletons. The sequences come from unstimulated CD8+ T cells sorted from spleen or lymph node cells, collected before transplant. Receptor source: a human donor who was the organ donor for an intestinal transplant.

The chain employs TRBV11-2 and TRBJ1-1, with D possibly being TRBD1 (5 bases). The CDR3 spans 13 residues. Trimming took 0 bases from V and 5 from J, leaving 7 bases between them. The germline CDR1 and CDR2 sequences are SGHAT and FQNNGV. The CDR3 region has the DNA TGTGCCAGCAGCTTAGAGACAGATACTGAAGCTTTCTTT. This codes for CASSLETDTEAFF.

The J gene is TRBJ1-2, the V gene TRBV7-9; possible D gene TRBD1, 6 bases. Trimming removed 3 bases from V and 4 bases from J, with 9 bases in between. This CDR3 has 13 residues. Germline V gene lookup returns CDR1 SEHNR and CDR2 FQNEAQ (reference sequence). For the CDR3, the DNA is TGTGCCAGCAGCTTCGGACAGCCCTATGGCTACACCTTC. It is translated as CASSFGQPYGYTF.

This chain links TRBV6-6 with TRBJ2-1; TRBD2 matches at 8 bases. This CDR3 has 11 amino acids. V was pared by 7 bases and J by 10 bases, with 3 bases of the junction left unmatched. Germline CDR1 reads MNHNY; CDR2 reads SVGAGI (reference sequence). CDR3 in amino acids: CASKIAGEQFF. The CDR3 DNA sequence: TGTGCCAGCAAAATAGCGGGGGAGCAGTTCTTC.

The chain carries TRBV9 and TRBJ1-1, with a weak D call TRBD1 (6 bases). The CDR3 spans 14 residues. Germline V lookup: CDR1 SGDLS, CDR2 YYNGEE. V dropped 0 bases and J dropped 4 bases, with 10 bases sitting between them. The CDR3 bases are TGTGCCAGCAGCGTAGCTACAGGGAGCACTGAAGCTTTCTTT. This sequence encodes CASSVATGSTEAFF. The full variable domain, with the rest looked up from reference TRBV9 and TRBJ1-1, is DSGVTQTPKHLITATGQRVTLRCSPRSGDLSVYWYQQSLDQGLQFLIQYYNGEERAKGNILERFSAQQFPDLHSELNLSSLELGDSALYFCASSVATGSTEAFFGQGTRLTVV.

This clone was detected only once. The V gene is TRBV10-3, the J gene TRBJ2-3, with D perhaps matching TRBD2 (7 bases). Trimming took off 5 bases at V and 0 bases at J, with 15 bases between the two ends. The CDR3 spans 16 residues. Germline CDR1 and CDR2: ENHRY and SYGVKD. The CDR3 is CAISPRRGQSTDTQYF. CDR3 in DNA: TGTGCCATCAGTCCCAGGCGGGGGCAGAGCACAGATACGCAGTATTTT.

This clone was seen more than once but under ten times. This rearrangement joins TRBV19 to TRBJ1-1; a possible D gene is TRBD1 (6 bases). The CDR3 has 14 amino acids. Germline CDR1 reads LNHDA; CDR2 reads SQIVND (reference sequence). The V end was cut by 5 bases, the J end by 0 bases, with 10 bases between. The CDR3 here is CASSHGTLNTEAFF. CDR3 nucleotides: TGTGCCAGTAGTCACGGGACACTGAACACTGAAGCTTTCTTT.

The rearrangement links TRBV6-1 to TRBJ2-5; 13 nucleotides align to TRBD2. J lost 9 bases, V lost 2 bases, and 9 bases had no gene match. Germline lookup yields CDR1 MNHNS and CDR2 SASEGT. The CDR3 runs to 16 residues. The CDR3 protein is CASSEWGLAGSLAQYF. In DNA, the CDR3 is TGTGCCAGCAGTGAATGGGGACTAGCGGGGTCCTTGGCCCAGTACTTC.

The chain recombines TRBV19 with TRBJ2-1; the match to TRBD1 covers 7 bases. With V trimmed by 4 bases and J by 2 bases, 8 bases remained unmatched. From germline, CDR1 is LNHDA and CDR2 SQIVND (reference sequence). The CDR3 has 16 amino acids. CDR3 region: CASSRDSAVTYNEQFF. The CDR3 DNA reads TGTGCCAGTAGTAGGGACAGCGCAGTTACCTACAATGAGCAGTTCTTC.

This chain connects TRBV4-1 to TRBJ1-4; 7 bases are a match to TRBD1. Germline CDR1 is MGHRA and CDR2 is YSYEKL. This CDR3 contains 15 residues. The V gene end was trimmed by 4 bases and the J gene end by 8 bases; junction bases not matched to a gene: 10. CDR3 sequence reads: CASSPHGTAVEKLFF. The CDR3 DNA reads as TGCGCCAGCAGCCCACATGGGACAGCGGTCGAAAAACTGTTTTTT.

The rearrangement joins TRBV10-1 to TRBJ1-3; 7 bases are shared with TRBD1. CDR1 and CDR2 (germline): WNHNN, SYGVQD (reference sequence). Trimming at V came to 0 bases and at J to 3 bases, leaving 11 bases not matched to a gene. The CDR3 is 18 amino acids. The CDR3 nucleotides read TGCGCCAGCAGTGAGTCTACTAACAGGGGTGCAAATGGAAACACCATATATTTT. Protein sequence: CASSESTNRGANGNTIYF.

This clone was counted once. The V and J genes are TRBV5-1 and TRBJ2-1, with D uncertain. The CDR3 sequence is 12 residues long. Looked up from germline, CDR1 is SGHRS and CDR2 is YFSETQ. Trimming took 0 bases from V and 7 from J, leaving 5 bases between them. The CDR3: CASSLEHNEQFF. CDR3 nucleotides: TGCGCCAGCAGCTTGGAACATAATGAGCAGTTCTTC.

The V call is TRBV29-1, the J call TRBJ1-2; 11 bases are shared with TRBD1. Germline values: CDR1 SQVTM, CDR2 ANQGSEA. The ends lost 8 bases at V and 4 bases at J; junction bases unmatched: 6. This CDR3 comprises 13 residues. The CDR3 protein is CSTGQGEVYGYTF. CDR3 bases: TGCAGCACGGGACAGGGGGAAGTCTATGGCTACACCTTC.

This clone was counted between two and nine times. This chain uses TRBV10-3 with TRBJ2-4, with TRBD2 matching 8 bases. This CDR3 is 14 amino acids long. The J segment lost 1 base and the V segment lost 10 bases, leaving 6 bases of the junction unmatched. Germline values: CDR1 ENHRY, CDR2 SYGVKD. The CDR3 spells CATGRVRAKNIQYF. CDR3 in DNA: TGTGCCACCGGGAGGGTGAGGGCCAAAAACATTCAGTACTTC.

The chain has TRBV19 and TRBJ1-2; 8 bases line up with TRBD1. The J segment lost 6 bases and the V segment lost 4 bases, leaving 4 bases of the junction unmatched. The CDR3 loop spans 13 amino acids. Germline V CDR1 and CDR2: LNHDA, SQIVND (reference sequence). DNA for the CDR3: TGTGCCAGTAGTACCGGGACAGGAAATGGCTACACCTTC. This codes for CASSTGTGNGYTF.

This chain uses TRBV9 with TRBJ1-5, with 9 bases aligning to TRBD1. With 4 bases clipped from V and 4 bases from J, the junction kept 6 bases outside the gene matches. The CDR3 contains 15 residues. The V gene's germline CDR1 is SGDLS and CDR2 YYNGEE. In DNA, the CDR3 is TGTGCCAGCAGCCCCGGACAGGGGTGGAATCAGCCCCAGCATTTT. Its translation: CASSPGQGWNQPQHF.